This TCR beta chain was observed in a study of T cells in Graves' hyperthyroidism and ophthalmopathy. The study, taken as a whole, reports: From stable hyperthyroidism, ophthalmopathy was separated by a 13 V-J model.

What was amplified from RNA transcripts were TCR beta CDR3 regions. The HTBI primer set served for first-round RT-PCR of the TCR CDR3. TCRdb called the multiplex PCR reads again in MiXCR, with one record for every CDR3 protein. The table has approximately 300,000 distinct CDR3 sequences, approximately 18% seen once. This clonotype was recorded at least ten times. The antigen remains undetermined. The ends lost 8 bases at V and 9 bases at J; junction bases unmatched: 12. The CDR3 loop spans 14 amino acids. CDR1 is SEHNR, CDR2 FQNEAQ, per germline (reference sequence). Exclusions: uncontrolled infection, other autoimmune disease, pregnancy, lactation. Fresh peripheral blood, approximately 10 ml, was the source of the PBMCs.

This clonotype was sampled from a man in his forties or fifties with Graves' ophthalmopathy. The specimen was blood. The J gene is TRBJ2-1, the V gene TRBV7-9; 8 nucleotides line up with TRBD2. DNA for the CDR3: TGTGCCAGCTCCCCTAATAGCGGGATGGGTGAGCAGTTCTTC. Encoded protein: CASSPNSGMGEQFF.